This passage covers 14 T cell receptor beta chains from one sample sequenced in a study of blood T cell repertoires in COVID-19. Profiled with immunoSEQ multiplex PCR; TCRdb holds only in-frame clones, not every one. Of approximately 300,000 clones listed, around 83% are singletons. Sample: peripheral blood. Source of these receptors: a woman aged 50 to 60 with acute or convalescent COVID-19.

This chain links TRBV18 with TRBJ2-4; 9 bases are shared with TRBD2. This CDR3 has 17 amino acids. With 0 bases clipped from V and 1 base from J, the junction kept 4 bases outside the gene matches. Germline CDR1 reads KGHSH; CDR2 reads LQKENI. CDR3 bases: TGTGCCAGCTCACCACCCCGAGGGACTAGCGCCAAAAACATTCAGTACTTC. Its protein product is CASSPPRGTSAKNIQYF.

The sample holds one count of this clone. The rearrangement uses TRBV29-1 and TRBJ2-1; perhaps TRBD2 as D (5 bases). The CDR3 has 14 amino acids. Germline assignment: CDR1 SQVTM and CDR2 ANQGSEA. V lost 8 bases to trimming and J lost 2 bases, with 16 bases between them. CDR3 DNA: TGCAGCACTCATTCCGGGGATCCCTACAATGAGCAGTTCTTC. Translating it yields CSTHSGDPYNEQFF.

The chain is built from TRBV25-1 and TRBJ1-1; D call uncertain. CDR1 and CDR2 (germline): MGHDK, SYGVNS. V dropped 1 base and J dropped 4 bases, with 13 bases sitting between them. This CDR3 has 15 amino acids. CDR3 sequence reads: CASSEFAGGGTEAFF. Written as DNA, the CDR3 is TGTGCCAGCAGTGAATTCGCGGGAGGCGGCACTGAAGCTTTCTTT. The whole variable domain, remainder taken from reference TRBV25-1 and TRBJ1-1, is EADIYQTPRYLVIGTGKKITLECSQTMGHDKMYWYQQDPGMELHLIHYSYGVNSTEKGDLSSESTVSRIRTEHFPLTLESARPSHTSQYLCASSEFAGGGTEAFFGQGTRLTVV.

The chain recombines TRBV29-1 with TRBJ2-1, with D possibly TRBD2 on 6 matching bases. The germline V and J ends were trimmed by 4 bases and 15 bases, with 16 bases remaining between them. The CDR3 is made up of 11 amino acids. CDR1 and CDR2 (germline): SQVTM, ANQGSEA. The CDR3 region has the DNA TGCAGCGTTGTGGGGACGGCCGGGGGGTTCTTC. Its protein product is CSVVGTAGGFF.

The chain employs TRBV19 and TRBJ1-4; the D is unclear. The CDR3 is 15 amino acids. Trimming took off 2 bases at V and 7 bases at J, with 14 bases between the two ends. Germline-derived CDR1 and CDR2 are LNHDA and SQIVND (reference sequence). CDR3 sequence reads: CASSISGMGSEKLFF. Here the CDR3 DNA reads TGTGCCAGTAGTATATCGGGTATGGGGAGTGAAAAACTGTTTTTT.

The table lists this clone with a few counts. The chain couples TRBV9 to TRBJ1-5, with D perhaps TRBD1 (6 bases). Trimming cost V 1 base and J 4 bases, with 12 bases left between them. Germline V gene sequence: CDR1 SGDLS, CDR2 YYNGEE. This CDR3 has 15 amino acids. The CDR3 sequence is CASSVSGTPNQPQHF. CDR3 sequence (DNA): TGTGCCAGCAGCGTATCCGGGACACCGAATCAGCCCCAGCATTTT.

The gene calls are TRBV19 and TRBJ1-3; D call uncertain. The CDR3 is made up of 14 amino acids. The germline V and J ends were trimmed by 3 bases and 2 bases, with 8 bases remaining between them. The germline gives CDR1 LNHDA, CDR2 SQIVND (reference sequence). The CDR3: CASSIGSPGNTIYF. The CDR3 nucleotides are TGTGCCAGTAGTATTGGCAGTCCTGGAAACACCATATATTTT.

The chain uses TRBV19 and TRBJ1-2; D is unresolved. The CDR3 spans 13 residues. V was pared by 1 base and J by 8 bases, with 11 bases between. Germline V gene data show CDR1 as LNHDA and CDR2 as SQIVND (reference sequence). This chain's CDR3 is CASSIGTAGGYTF. The CDR3 nucleotides read TGTGCCAGTAGTATAGGTACGGCGGGAGGCTACACCTTC.

The chain joins TRBV6-4 to TRBJ2-1; 9 nucleotides line up with TRBD2. CDR1 MRHNA and CDR2 SNTAGT come from the germline V gene. J gave up 3 bases and V 7 bases, and 4 bases lay outside the gene matches. This CDR3 contains 14 residues. The CDR3 DNA sequence: TGTGCCAGCAAAGTAGCGGGGGTCTACAATGAGCAGTTCTTC. Its translation: CASKVAGVYNEQFF.

The chain employs TRBV11-3 and TRBJ2-5; possible D gene TRBD2, 5 bases. This CDR3 spans 16 amino acids. CDR1 SGHNT and CDR2 YENEEA come from the germline V gene. The V gene lost 5 bases and the J gene lost 0 bases, with 16 bases spanning the gap. The CDR3 spells CASSPGGWEYQETQYF. CDR3 nucleotides: TGTGCCAGCAGCCCCGGAGGCTGGGAGTACCAAGAGACCCAGTACTTC.

The chain carries TRBV6-2 or TRBV6-3 and TRBJ2-5, with TRBD1 as a possible D gene (5 bases). The CDR3 is 18 amino acids. Germline V gives CDR1 MNHEY, CDR2 SVGEGT. V gave up 5 bases and J gave up 4 bases, with 26 bases separating them. This CDR3 is CASSRPLSAGWEGETQYF. The CDR3 DNA follows: TGTGCCAGCAGTCGGCCCCTCTCCGCAGGGTGGGAAGGAGAGACCCAGTACTTC.

V and J are TRBV15 and TRBJ2-5, with 7 bases fitting TRBD1. Germline V gene lookup returns CDR1 LNHNV and CDR2 YYDKDF (reference sequence). Losses at the gene ends were 1 base for V and 3 bases for J; bases not matched to a gene: 8. CDR3 length: 16 residues. CDR3 region: CATSRVPEGAEETQYF. CDR3 bases: TGTGCCACCAGCAGAGTGCCCGAGGGGGCGGAAGAGACCCAGTACTTC. Full variable domain (remainder filled in from reference TRBV15 and TRBJ2-5): DAMVIQNPRYQVTQFGKPVTLSCSQTLNHNVMYWYQQKSSQAPKLLFHYYDKDFNNEADTPDNFQSRRPNTSFCFLDIRSPGLGDTAMYLCATSRVPEGAEETQYFGPGTRLLVL.

This chain connects TRBV28 to TRBJ1-5; maybe TRBD1 (5 bases). Germline V gene sequence: CDR1 MDHEN, CDR2 SYDVKM. CDR3 length: 14 residues. V gave up 1 base and J gave up 6 bases, with 10 bases separating them. DNA of the CDR3: TGTGCCAGCAGTTTATTCCAGGGCACTCAGCCCCAGCATTTT. As protein: CASSLFQGTQPQHF.

The chain uses TRBV18 and TRBJ2-5, with D unresolved. The germline V and J ends were trimmed by 6 bases and 2 bases, with 4 bases remaining between them. The V gene's germline CDR1 is KGHSH and CDR2 LQKENI. The CDR3 contains 11 residues. CDR3 in amino acids: CASSPQETQYF. The CDR3 nucleotides are TGTGCCAGCTCCCCGCAAGAGACCCAGTACTTC. Full variable domain (missing parts from reference TRBV18 and TRBJ2-5): NAGVMQNPRHLVRRRGQEARLRCSPMKGHSHVYWYRQLPEEGLKFMVYLQKENIIDESGMPKERFSAEFPKEGPSILRIQQVVRGDSAAYFCASSPQETQYFGPGTRLLVL.